The 9 T cell receptor beta chains in this list originate from one sample, sequenced in a study of long-term antiretroviral therapy in people with HIV. The immunoSEQ assay was v3.0, run at survey level. Assay: immunoSEQ multiplex PCR; the TCRdb copy retains only in-frame clones and omits some. The sample lists some 26,000 clones; about 88% were seen once. This specimen consisted of unsorted PBMCs, obtained just over 2.6 years after starting antiretroviral therapy. These TCRs come from a man in his forties or fifties with HIV.

This sequence joins TRBV28 and TRBJ2-7; 9 bases are a match to TRBD1. The junction had 11 bases not matched to a gene; V was cut back by 7 bases and J by 1 base. CDR1 is MDHEN, CDR2 SYDVKM, per germline. This CDR3 contains 16 residues. This CDR3 is CASTLGQGDFSYEQYF. The CDR3, as DNA: TGTGCCAGCACCTTGGGACAGGGTGATTTTTCCTACGAGCAGTACTTC.

This chain joins TRBV7-2 and TRBJ1-3; D is undetermined. V was pared by 0 bases and J by 2 bases, with 8 bases between. The CDR3 sequence is 15 residues long. The germline V gene has CDR1 SGHTA and CDR2 FQGNSA. DNA for the CDR3: TGTGCCAGCAGCTTAGCGCCGAGGCCTGGAAACACCATATATTTT. Protein sequence: CASSLAPRPGNTIYF.

J is TRBJ1-1 and V is TRBV28, with D possibly matching TRBD1 (6 bases). Germline assignment: CDR1 MDHEN and CDR2 SYDVKM. V dropped 4 bases and J dropped 1 base, with 13 bases sitting between them. The CDR3 is made up of 15 amino acids. The CDR3 DNA is TGTGCCAGCAGTTCCTGGAACAGGGCGAACACTGAAGCTTTCTTT. Its translation: CASSSWNRANTEAFF. Looking up the rest from reference TRBV28 and TRBJ1-1 gives the full variable domain: DVKVTQSSRYLVKRTGEKVFLECVQDMDHENMFWYRQDPGLGLRLIYFSYDVKMKEKGDIPEGYSVSREKKERFSLILESASTNQTSMYLCASSSWNRANTEAFFGQGTRLTVV.

The chain links TRBV7-9 to TRBJ1-5, with 7 bases identical to TRBD1. Losses at the gene ends were 5 bases for V and 2 bases for J; bases not matched to a gene: 6. Looked up from germline, CDR1 is SEHNR and CDR2 is FQNEAQ (reference sequence). The length of the CDR3 is 15 residues. This CDR3 reads CASSPGGAGNQPQHF. As DNA, the CDR3 is TGTGCCAGCAGCCCAGGGGGAGCTGGCAATCAGCCCCAGCATTTT.

The chain recombines TRBV7-9 with TRBJ1-5; maybe TRBD1 (5 bases). The length of the CDR3 is 15 residues. Germline CDR1 is SEHNR and CDR2 is FQNEAQ (reference sequence). Trimming removed 3 bases from V and 1 base from J, with 10 bases in between. The chain's CDR3 is CASSLGTASNQPQHF. The CDR3, as DNA: TGTGCCAGCAGCTTGGGGACGGCCAGCAATCAGCCCCAGCATTTT.

The V gene is TRBV9, the J gene TRBJ1-2; weak D call: TRBD1 (6 bases). Germline V gene lookup returns CDR1 SGDLS and CDR2 YYNGEE. The CDR3 is 18 residues long. Trimming removed 1 base at V and 2 bases at J, with 21 bases between. The DNA for the CDR3 is TGTGCCAGCAGCGTAATGGGGACAACAATTAGCCCCAACTATGGCTACACCTTC. This sequence encodes CASSVMGTTISPNYGYTF.

This clone was seen only once. The gene calls are TRBV30 and TRBJ2-7; D is unresolved. The CDR3 is made up of 11 amino acids. Germline CDR1 GTSNPN, CDR2 SVGIG (reference sequence). V was clipped by 2 bases and J by 2 bases, with 4 bases between them. CDR3 coding DNA: TGTGCCTGGAGTCGGCCCTACGAGCAGTACTTC. Amino acids: CAWSRPYEQYF. The variable domain in full, completed from reference TRBV30 and TRBJ2-7, reads SQTIHQWPATLVQPVGSPLSLECTVEGTSNPNLYWYRQAAGRGLQLLFYSVGIGQISSEVPQNLSASRPQDRQFILSSKKLLLSDSGFYLCAWSRPYEQYFGPGTRLTVT.

The chain links TRBV5-1 to TRBJ2-7; the D is unclear. CDR3 length: 11 residues. V lost 0 bases to trimming and J lost 6 bases, with 4 bases between them. The germline CDR1 and CDR2 sequences are SGHRS and YFSETQ. For the CDR3, the DNA is TGCGCCAGCAGCTTGGAGGGCGAGCAGTACTTC. Translating gives CASSLEGEQYF.

The chain couples TRBV28 to TRBJ1-2, with 7 bases aligning to TRBD1. This CDR3 has 13 amino acids. The trim removed 7 bases at V and 4 bases at J, leaving 6 bases unmatched. The germline V gene has CDR1 MDHEN and CDR2 SYDVKM. In nucleotides, the CDR3 is TGTGCCAGCACCGATCGACAGGGCTATGGCTACACCTTC. It yields the protein CASTDRQGYGYTF.